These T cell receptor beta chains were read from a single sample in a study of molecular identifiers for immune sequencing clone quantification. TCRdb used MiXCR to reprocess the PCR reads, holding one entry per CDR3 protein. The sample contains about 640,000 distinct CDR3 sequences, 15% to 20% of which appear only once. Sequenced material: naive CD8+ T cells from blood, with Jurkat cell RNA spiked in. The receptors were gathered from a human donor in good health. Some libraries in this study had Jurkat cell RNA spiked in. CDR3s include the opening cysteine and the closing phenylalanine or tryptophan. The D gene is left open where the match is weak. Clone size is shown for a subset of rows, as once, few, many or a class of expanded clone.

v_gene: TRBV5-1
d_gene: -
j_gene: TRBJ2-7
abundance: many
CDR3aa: CASSSSGLGDYEQYF
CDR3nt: TGCGCCAGCAGCTCCTCGGGGCTAGGGGACTACGAGCAGTACTTC

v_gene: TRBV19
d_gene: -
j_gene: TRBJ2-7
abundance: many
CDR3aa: CASSPRLTGSSYEQYF
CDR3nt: TGTGCCAGTAGTCCCCGGCTTACAGGGAGCTCCTACGAGCAGTACTTC

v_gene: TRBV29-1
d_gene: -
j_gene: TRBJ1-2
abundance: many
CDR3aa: CSVEDRTAVDYGYTF
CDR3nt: TGCAGCGTTGAAGATAGGACAGCAGTAGACTATGGCTACACCTTC

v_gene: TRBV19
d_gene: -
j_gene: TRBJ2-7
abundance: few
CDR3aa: CASSIGSRGRSVQYF
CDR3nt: TGTGCCAGTAGTATCGGGTCCCGAGGTCGTTCCGTGCAGTACTTC

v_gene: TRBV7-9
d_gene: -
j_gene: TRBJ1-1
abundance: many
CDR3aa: CASSYAGTLNTEAFF
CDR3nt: TGTGCCAGCAGCTACGCCGGGACACTGAACACTGAAGCTTTCTTT

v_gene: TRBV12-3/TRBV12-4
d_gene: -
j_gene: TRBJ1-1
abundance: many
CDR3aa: CASSLFRQVGRAFF
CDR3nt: TGTGCCAGCAGTTTATTTAGACAGGTCGGTCGAGCTTTCTTT

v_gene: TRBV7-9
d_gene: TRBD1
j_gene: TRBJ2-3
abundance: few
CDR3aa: CASSLPRDRPTDTQYF
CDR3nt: TGTGCCAGCAGCCTCCCCCGGGACAGGCCCACAGATACGCAGTATTTT

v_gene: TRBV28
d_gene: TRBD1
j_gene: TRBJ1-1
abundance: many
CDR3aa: CASHSGQEILMNTEAFF
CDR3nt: TGTGCCAGCCATTCGGGACAGGAGATCTTAATGAACACTGAAGCTTTCTTT

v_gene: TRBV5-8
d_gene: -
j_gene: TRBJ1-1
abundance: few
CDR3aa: CGSSLGVGGALTEAFF
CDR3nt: TGTGGCAGCAGCTTGGGGGTCGGAGGGGCATTGACTGAAGCTTTCTTT

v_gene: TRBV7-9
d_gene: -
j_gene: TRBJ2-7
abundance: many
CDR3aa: CASTGAHEQYF
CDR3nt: TGTGCCAGCACGGGGGCCCACGAGCAGTACTTC

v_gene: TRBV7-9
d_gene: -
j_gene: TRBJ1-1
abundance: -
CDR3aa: CVTRRTNTEAFF
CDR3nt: TGTGTCACCAGGCGGACCAACACTGAAGCTTTCTTT

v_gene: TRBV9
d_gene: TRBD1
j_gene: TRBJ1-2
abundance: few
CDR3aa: CASSVERGQGPYGYTF
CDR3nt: TGTGCCAGCAGCGTAGAAAGAGGACAGGGGCCGTATGGCTACACCTTC

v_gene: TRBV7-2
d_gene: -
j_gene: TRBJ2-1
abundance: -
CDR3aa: CASSLVGAGNNEQFF
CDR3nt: TGTGCCAGCAGCTTAGTAGGGGCCGGAAACAATGAGCAGTTCTTC

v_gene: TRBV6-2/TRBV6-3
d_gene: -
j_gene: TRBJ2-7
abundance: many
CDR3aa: CASSVVYEQYF
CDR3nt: TGTGCCAGCAGTGTCGTGTACGAGCAGTACTTC

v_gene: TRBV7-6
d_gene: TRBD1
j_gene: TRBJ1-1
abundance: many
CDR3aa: CASSPTGTANTEAFF
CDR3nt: TGTGCCAGCAGCCCCACCGGGACAGCGAACACTGAAGCTTTCTTT